The text below deals with one TCR beta chain. The sample is drawn from a study of blood T cell repertoires in COVID-19. About the research overall: The cDNA or gDNA used as material had been derived from T cells, B-cell-depleted T cells, or PBMCs.

Germline loops: CDR1 SGHAT, CDR2 FQNNGV. The CDR3 loop spans 17 amino acids. V lost 2 bases, J lost 5 bases, and 9 bases stayed unmatched. Under the authors' procedure: By means of reference gene primer amplification, nucleated cell counts were estimated. Clones were read by immunoSEQ multiplex PCR, and TCRdb kept only the in-frame ones, dropping some. V and J calls plus clone size are reproduced from that table; the DNA served to infer D and trimming. The sample lists 130,000 or so clones; 84% were seen once. The source of this sequence is a woman in her fifties or sixties with acute COVID-19. This chain joins TRBV11-2 and TRBJ2-5; 12 bases align to TRBD2. The sequencing sample was made of PBMCs or T cells enriched from blood (not recorded which). The CDR3 bases are TGTGCCAGCAGCTTATGGACTAGCGGGGAAGCGTTCGAGACCCAGTACTTC. It specifies CASSLWTSGEAFETQYF.